The sequence of this T cell receptor (beta chain) was determined in a study of blood T cell repertoires in COVID-19. Methods used by the authors: Nucleated cell number was recorded as an estimate derived from reference gene primer amplification. The method was immunoSEQ multiplex PCR; TCRdb's version includes in-frame clones alone and lacks a portion of them. The V and J calls and clone size are taken from that table; D and trimming were inferred from the DNA. The sample gives about 76,000 clones, 75% to 90% of which show up once; 15% to 20% is in the top ten. Unmatched junction bases numbered 4, after V lost 0 bases and J lost 5 bases. This CDR3 has 16 amino acids. Germline CDR1 and CDR2: SGDLS and YYNGEE. This clone has more than one count but fewer than ten.

The sequence was collected from a human donor in a cohort sampled during active COVID-19. The sample taken for sequencing was peripheral blood. The V call is TRBV9, the J call TRBJ2-5, with TRBD2 matching over 13 bases. The CDR3 DNA sequence: TGTGCCAGCAGCGTAGTCGGACTAGCGGGAGTTGAGACCCAGTACTTC. Protein: CASSVVGLAGVETQYF.